The clone carrying this T cell receptor beta chain has just a few counts. The antigen is unknown. The CDR3 is 14 residues long. Per the germline V gene, CDR1 is SGHAT and CDR2 is FQNNGV. V was cut by 2 bases and J by 9 bases, with 16 bases left in between. These data are taken from a study of immune heterogeneity within non-small cell lung tumors. As template, the study used bulk tumor genomic DNA at around 590 ng per sample. Biopsy collection occurred during surgery, with several far-apart biopsies per primary tumor. Those enrolled were patients newly diagnosed with untreated non-small cell lung cancer and undergoing curative surgery. The authors amplified TCR beta CDR3 by multiplex PCR with 32 V and 13 J primers. A single record per CDR3 protein comes from TCRdb applying MiXCR to the multiplex PCR reads. The table has 3,500 to 5,500 distinct CDR3 sequences, 20% to 25% seen once; the top ten hold roughly 8.3%.

Study results and limitations: In tumor regions, T-cell clonality showed a moderate but significant correlation with local tumor mutational burden (R 0.3 to 0.4).

The TCR comes from a man between 65 and 85 years old with non-small cell lung cancer. Material for sequencing was lung tumor tissue. The chain uses TRBV11-2 and TRBJ2-5, with D perhaps TRBD2 (6 bases). CDR3 sequence (DNA): TGTGCCAGCAGCTTAAATCCGGGCGGAGGGGCCCAGTACTTC. It encodes CASSLNPGGGAQYF.